Only one count was recorded for the clone carrying this T cell receptor (beta chain). Its antigen is still unknown. Profiling relied on immunoSEQ multiplex PCR, and the TCRdb table lists in-frame clones only, not all of them. The sample includes approximately 23,000 clones, about 79% of them seen just once. The data belong to a study of STAT5B mutations in CD4+ large granular lymphocyte leukemia. The study's findings and limits: 8/27 top patient clones versus 2/35 control clones were TRBV06-family.

The CDR3 totals 15 residues. Trimming cost V 4 bases and J 3 bases, with 13 bases left between them. Germline V CDR1 and CDR2: SGHKS, YYEKEE (reference sequence). Sequencing input: CD4+ T cells from blood buffy coats. The chain is built from TRBV5-5 and TRBJ1-4; D call uncertain. The TCR originated in a human donor in good health. The CDR3 DNA reads TGTGCCAGCAGCCTGAGTCTGGTTTCTAATGAAAAACTGTTTTTT. Its translation: CASSLSLVSNEKLFF.